The present T cell receptor (beta chain) was sequenced within a study of graft-versus-host responses after intestinal transplantation (dated by TCRdb to about 2021). For context, the study as a whole: The transplants that recipients received were multivisceral, liver-intestinal, or isolated intestinal. Every recipient was given anti-thymocyte globulin induction, followed by approximately three years of maintenance tacrolimus and steroids. After intestinal transplantation, graft-versus-host and host-versus-graft alloreactive T cell clones in the graft, circulation and bone marrow were tracked using bulk TCR-beta CDR3 sequencing. To identify alloreactive clones, pre-transplant mixed lymphocyte reaction products were sequenced and then compared with unstimulated pre-transplant donor and recipient T cells. Of the 20 to 25 intestinal transplant recipients enrolled in the cohort, one of whom was a retransplant, 3 patients without pretransplant specimens were excluded. Donor T cell macrochimerism was defined as a peak of at least 4% donor T cells among recipient peripheral blood mononuclear cells. Instead of going to the commercial service, samples from three later patients were sequenced in-house on an Illumina MiSeq and processed with MiXCR. The research as a whole found: Early after transplant, peak levels of circulating GvH clones were associated with declines in HvG clones. The conclusions were limited by the relatively low number and heterogeneity of the intestinal transplant patients. GvH clones turned up in recipient bone marrow, with some appearing earlier in ileal mucosa or blood, a pattern consistent with an intestinal mucosal origin. In the allografts of patients with donor T cell macrochimerism, GvH to HvG T cell clonal ratios were high.

The method was the immunoSEQ multiplex PCR assay. In most patients, genomic DNA was isolated using the Qiagen DNeasy Blood and Tissue Kit and sent frozen to Adaptive Biotechnologies for TCR sequencing. For most patients, genomic DNA was subjected to high-throughput TCR-beta CDR3 sequencing by Adaptive Biotechnologies. Processing in the source paper ran as follows. TCR sequencing data were retrieved from Adaptive's ImmunoSEQ software for 18 patients, whereas a few other patients were processed with MiXCR and VDJtools. To correct CD4 versus CD8 sorting errors, any sequence found in both subsets at a frequency ratio below 5:1 was removed. CDR3 nucleotide sequences shared by donor and recipient were removed because the origin of these sequences could not be assigned. At least 2-fold expansion over unstimulated cells and a minimum CFSE-low frequency of 0.002% (template counts) or 0.001% (read counts) were required for clones to be classified as alloreactive. A clone was considered mappable if detected in the sequenced pre-transplant spleen, lymph node, or MLR CFSE-low populations of the donor or recipient. Cumulative frequency of alloreactive clones was calculated as a percentage of all sequences weighted by copy number. What TCRdb holds here is the immuneACCESS table cut down to in-frame rearrangements. Part of the clones is not present; checked against another copy, under half of the missing clones reflect an unresolved V gene, and the others are unexplained. Clone size and V and J calls were adopted from that table, with D and trimming inferred from the DNA. This sample lists approximately 4,600 clones; 25% to 30% were detected once. The ten largest account for 4.5% to 5.5% of the sample.

According to the study, the label for this sample's time point signals: cells obtained before transplantation from donor or recipient. Mixed lymphocyte reactions plated 200,000 CFSE-labeled pre-transplant responders with 200,000 irradiated violet-dye-labeled stimulators and were cultured for 6 days. Proliferating CD3+CD4+CFSE-low and CD3+CD8+CFSE-low responder cells were FACS-sorted on a BD Influx sorter after the mixed lymphocyte reaction. This clone is large (0.1 to 1%). Base-call qualities are not available, and no considerably larger clone is one nucleotide away. This specimen includes other DNA sequences encoding the same CDR3. The CDR3 measures 13 amino acids from cysteine to phenylalanine. The retained sequence is limited to the CDR3, 39 bases, with the frame set at the first base. Looking up the germline V gene (reference sequence) yields CDR1 MNHEY and CDR2 SMNVEV. Trimming removed 6 bases from V and 2 bases from J, leaving 11 bases between the germline ends.

The sequence links TRBV27 to TRBJ2-7; confidence is insufficient to name the D gene. The sequencing used alloreactive CD4+ T cells from a mixed lymphocyte reaction culture, collected before intestinal transplant. Read against the paper, the sample's cell subset or site label means: CFSE-low proliferating T cells sorted from roughly 6-day pre-transplant mixed lymphocyte reaction (GvH or HvG direction). The sequence was collected from a human patient who received an intestinal transplant. The DNA is TGTGCCAGCAGACCAGGACGCCCCTACGAGCAGTACTTC. This is translated as CASRPGRPYEQYF.